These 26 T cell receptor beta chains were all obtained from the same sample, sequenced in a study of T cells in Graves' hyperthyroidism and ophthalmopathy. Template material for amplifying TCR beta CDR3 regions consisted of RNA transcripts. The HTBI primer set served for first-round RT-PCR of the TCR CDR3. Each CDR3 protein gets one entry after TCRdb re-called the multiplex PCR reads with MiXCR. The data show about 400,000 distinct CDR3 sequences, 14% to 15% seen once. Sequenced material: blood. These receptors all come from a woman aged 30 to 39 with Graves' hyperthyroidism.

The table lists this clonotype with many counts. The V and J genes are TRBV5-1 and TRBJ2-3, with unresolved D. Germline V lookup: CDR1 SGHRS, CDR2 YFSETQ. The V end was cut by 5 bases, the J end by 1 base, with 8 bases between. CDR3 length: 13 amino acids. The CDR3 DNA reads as TGCGCCAGCAGGAGTAGAGGCACAGATACGCAGTATTTT. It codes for CASRSRGTDTQYF.

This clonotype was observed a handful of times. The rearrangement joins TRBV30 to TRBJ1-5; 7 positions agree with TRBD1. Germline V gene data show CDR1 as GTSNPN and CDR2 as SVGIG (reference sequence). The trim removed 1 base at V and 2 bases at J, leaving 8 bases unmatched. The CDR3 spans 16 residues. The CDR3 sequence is CAWSGVTGLGNQPQHF. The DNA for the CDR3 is TGTGCCTGGAGTGGGGTGACAGGGCTCGGCAATCAGCCCCAGCATTTT.

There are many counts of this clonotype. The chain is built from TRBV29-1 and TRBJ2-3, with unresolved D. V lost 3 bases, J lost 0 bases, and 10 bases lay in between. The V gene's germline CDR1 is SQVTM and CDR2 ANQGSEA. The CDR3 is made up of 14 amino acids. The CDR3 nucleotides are TGCAGCGTTGATAAGGGTACTAGCACAGATACGCAGTATTTT. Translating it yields CSVDKGTSTDTQYF.

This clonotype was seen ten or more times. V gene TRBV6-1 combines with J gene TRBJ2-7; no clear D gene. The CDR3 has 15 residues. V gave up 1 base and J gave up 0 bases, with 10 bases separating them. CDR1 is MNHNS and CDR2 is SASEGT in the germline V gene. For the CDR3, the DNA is TGTGCCAGCAGTGAAGAAGTCGTGAGCTCCTACGAGCAGTACTTC. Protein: CASSEEVVSSYEQYF.

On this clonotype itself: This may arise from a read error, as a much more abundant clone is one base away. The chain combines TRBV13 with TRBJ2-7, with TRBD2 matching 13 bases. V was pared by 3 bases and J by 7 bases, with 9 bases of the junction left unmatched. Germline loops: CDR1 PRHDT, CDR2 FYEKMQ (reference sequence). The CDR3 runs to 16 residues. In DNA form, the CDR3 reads TGTGCCAGCAGCTTCGGGACTAGCGGGACCTTTCAGGAGCAGTACTTC. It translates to CASSFGTSGTFQEQYF.

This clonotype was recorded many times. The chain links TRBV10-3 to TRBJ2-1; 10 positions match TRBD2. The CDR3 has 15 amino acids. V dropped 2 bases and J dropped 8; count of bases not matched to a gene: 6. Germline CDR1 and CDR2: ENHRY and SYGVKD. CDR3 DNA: TGTGCCATCAGTGAGGGACTAGCGGTTTTTGATGAGCAGTTCTTC. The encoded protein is CAISEGLAVFDEQFF.

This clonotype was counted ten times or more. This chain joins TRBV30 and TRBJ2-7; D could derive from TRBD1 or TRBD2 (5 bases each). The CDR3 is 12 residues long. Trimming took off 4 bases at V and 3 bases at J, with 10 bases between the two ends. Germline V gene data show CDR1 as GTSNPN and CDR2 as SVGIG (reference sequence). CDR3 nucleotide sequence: TGTGCCTGGACCCGGGACGGCTACGAGCAGTACTTC. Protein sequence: CAWTRDGYEQYF.

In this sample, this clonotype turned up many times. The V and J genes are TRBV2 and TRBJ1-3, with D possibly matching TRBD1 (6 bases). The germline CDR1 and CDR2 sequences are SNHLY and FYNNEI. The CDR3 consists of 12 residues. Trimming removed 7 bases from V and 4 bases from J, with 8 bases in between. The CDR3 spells CASNRVGNTIYF. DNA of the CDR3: TGTGCCAGCAACAGGGTCGGAAACACCATATATTTT.

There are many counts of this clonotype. CDR3 coding DNA: TGTGCCAGCACTTCCGGGGGCTACGAGCAGTACTTC. This translates into CASTSGGYEQYF. The rearrangement joins TRBV3-1 to TRBJ2-7; D possibly corresponds to TRBD2 (6 bases). The CDR3 loop spans 12 amino acids. V was shortened by 7 bases and J by 3 bases, with 10 bases between the two germline ends. In germline, CDR1 is LGHDT, CDR2 YNNKEL (reference sequence).

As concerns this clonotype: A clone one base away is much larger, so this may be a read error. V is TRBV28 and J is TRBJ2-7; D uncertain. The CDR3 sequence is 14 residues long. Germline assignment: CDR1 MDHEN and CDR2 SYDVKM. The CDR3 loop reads CASSGRVPTYERYF. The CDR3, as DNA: TGTGCCAGCAGTGGACGAGTGCCCACCTACGAGCGGTACTTC.

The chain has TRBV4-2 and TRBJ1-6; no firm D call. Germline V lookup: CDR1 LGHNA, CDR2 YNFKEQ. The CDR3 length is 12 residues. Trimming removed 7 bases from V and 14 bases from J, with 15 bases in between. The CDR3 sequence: CASTVSGSSLHF. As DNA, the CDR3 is TGTGCCAGCACCGTCTCGGGGTCGTCCCTCCACTTT.

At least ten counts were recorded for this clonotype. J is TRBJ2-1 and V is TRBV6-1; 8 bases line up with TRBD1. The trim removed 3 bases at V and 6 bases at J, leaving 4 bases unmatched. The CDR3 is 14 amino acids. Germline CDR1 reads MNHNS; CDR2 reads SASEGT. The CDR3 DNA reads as TGTGCCAGCAGTGACAGGGGGCTGATCAATGAGCAGTTCTTC. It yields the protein CASSDRGLINEQFF.

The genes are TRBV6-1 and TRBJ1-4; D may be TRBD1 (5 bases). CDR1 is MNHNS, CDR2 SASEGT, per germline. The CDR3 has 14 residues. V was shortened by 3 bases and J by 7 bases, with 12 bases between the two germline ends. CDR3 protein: CASSEQGLGEKLFF. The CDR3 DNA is TGTGCCAGCAGTGAGCAGGGTTTAGGTGAAAAACTGTTTTTT.

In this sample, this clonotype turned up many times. CDR3 sequence reads: CATSDRTSGANNEQFF. The CDR3 DNA is TGTGCCACCAGTGACCGGACTAGCGGGGCCAACAATGAGCAGTTCTTC. The chain carries TRBV24-1 and TRBJ2-1, with 12 bases that match TRBD2. The V and J ends lost 4 bases and 5 bases, in that order; junction bases with no gene match: 5. Germline loops: CDR1 KGHDR, CDR2 SFDVKD. There are 16 residues in the CDR3.

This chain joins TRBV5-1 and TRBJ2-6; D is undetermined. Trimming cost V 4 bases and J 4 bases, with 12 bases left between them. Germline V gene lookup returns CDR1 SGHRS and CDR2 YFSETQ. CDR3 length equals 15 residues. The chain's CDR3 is CASSQEPSGANVLTF. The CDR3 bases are TGCGCCAGCAGCCAGGAACCCTCCGGGGCCAACGTCCTGACTTTC.

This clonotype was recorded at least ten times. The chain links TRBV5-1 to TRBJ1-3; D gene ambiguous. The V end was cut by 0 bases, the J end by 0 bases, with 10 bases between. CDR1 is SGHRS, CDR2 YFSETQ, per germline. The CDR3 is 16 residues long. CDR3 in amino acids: CASSLGDASSGNTIYF. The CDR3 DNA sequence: TGCGCCAGCAGCTTGGGGGATGCCTCCTCTGGAAACACCATATATTTT. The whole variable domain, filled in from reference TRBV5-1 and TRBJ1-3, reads KAGVTQTPRYLIKTRGQQVTLSCSPISGHRSVSWYQQTPGQGLQFLFEYFSETQRNKGNFPGRFSGRQFSNSRSEMNVSTLELGDSALYLCASSLGDASSGNTIYFGEGSWLTVV.

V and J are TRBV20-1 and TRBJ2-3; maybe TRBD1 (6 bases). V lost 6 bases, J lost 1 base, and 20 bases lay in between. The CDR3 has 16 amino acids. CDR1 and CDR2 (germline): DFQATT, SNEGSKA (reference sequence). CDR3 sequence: CSAMKRTTGGTDTQYF. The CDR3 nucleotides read TGCAGTGCAATGAAAAGGACGACAGGCGGCACAGATACGCAGTATTTT.

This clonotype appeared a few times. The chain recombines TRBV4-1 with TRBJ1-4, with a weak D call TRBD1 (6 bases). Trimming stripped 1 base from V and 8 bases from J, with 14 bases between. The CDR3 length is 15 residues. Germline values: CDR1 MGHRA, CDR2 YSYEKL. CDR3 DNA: TGCGCCAGCAGCCAAGTTACAGGGAGGGGAGAAAAACTGTTTTTT. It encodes CASSQVTGRGEKLFF.

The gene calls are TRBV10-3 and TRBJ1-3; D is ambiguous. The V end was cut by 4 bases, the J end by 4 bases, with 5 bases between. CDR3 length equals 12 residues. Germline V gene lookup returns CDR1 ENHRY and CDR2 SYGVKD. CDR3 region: CAISVSGNTIYF. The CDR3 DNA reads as TGTGCCATCAGTGTCTCGGGAAACACCATATATTTT.

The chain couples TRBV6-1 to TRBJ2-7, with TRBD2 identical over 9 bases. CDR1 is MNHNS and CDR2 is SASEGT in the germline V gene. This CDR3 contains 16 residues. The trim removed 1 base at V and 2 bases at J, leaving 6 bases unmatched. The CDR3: CASSEEGLAFPYEQYF. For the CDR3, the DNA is TGTGCCAGCAGTGAAGAGGGACTAGCTTTTCCCTACGAGCAGTACTTC.

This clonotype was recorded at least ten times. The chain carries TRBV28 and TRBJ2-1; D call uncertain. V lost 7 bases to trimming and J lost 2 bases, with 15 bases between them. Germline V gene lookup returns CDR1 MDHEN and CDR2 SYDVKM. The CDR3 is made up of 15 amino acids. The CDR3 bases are TGTGCCAGCACCCTAGGGTCCTTACCCTACAATGAGCAGTTCTTC. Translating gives CASTLGSLPYNEQFF.

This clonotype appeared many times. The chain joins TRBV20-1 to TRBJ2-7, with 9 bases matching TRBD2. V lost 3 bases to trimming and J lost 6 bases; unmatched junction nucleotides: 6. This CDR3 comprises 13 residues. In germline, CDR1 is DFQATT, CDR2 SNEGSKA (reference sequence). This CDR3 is CSASVAGGSEQYF. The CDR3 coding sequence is TGCAGTGCTAGTGTTGCGGGAGGGTCCGAGCAGTACTTC.

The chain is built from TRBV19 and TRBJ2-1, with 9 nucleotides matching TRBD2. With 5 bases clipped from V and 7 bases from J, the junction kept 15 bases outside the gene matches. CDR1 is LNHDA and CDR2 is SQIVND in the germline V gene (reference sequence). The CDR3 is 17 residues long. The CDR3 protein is CASSLLAGVIIGNEQFF. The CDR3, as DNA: TGTGCCAGTAGTCTATTAGCGGGAGTCATAATAGGGAATGAGCAGTTCTTC.

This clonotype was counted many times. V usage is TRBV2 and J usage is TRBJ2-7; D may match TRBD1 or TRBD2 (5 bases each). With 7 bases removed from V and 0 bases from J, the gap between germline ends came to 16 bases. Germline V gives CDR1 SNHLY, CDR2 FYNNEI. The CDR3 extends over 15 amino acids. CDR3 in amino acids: CASNGGDRVSYEQYF. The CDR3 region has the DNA TGTGCCAGCAACGGTGGGGACCGAGTCTCCTACGAGCAGTACTTC.

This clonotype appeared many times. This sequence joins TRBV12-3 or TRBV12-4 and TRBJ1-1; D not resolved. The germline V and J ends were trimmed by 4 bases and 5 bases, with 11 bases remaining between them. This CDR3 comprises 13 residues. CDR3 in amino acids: CASSYQTVTEAFF. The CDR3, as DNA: TGTGCCAGCAGTTACCAGACGGTGACTGAAGCTTTCTTT.

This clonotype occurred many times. CDR3 amino acids: CASRARDFTYEQYF. The CDR3, as DNA: TGTGCCAGCAGGGCTCGGGACTTTACCTACGAGCAGTACTTC. The V and J genes are TRBV2 and TRBJ2-7, with D perhaps TRBD2 (6 bases). CDR1 and CDR2 from the germline V gene are SNHLY and FYNNEI. This CDR3 region has 14 residues. V was pared by 6 bases and J by 2 bases, with 14 bases between.